These 5 T cell receptor beta chains were sequenced from one sample in a study of PD-1 blockade in classical Hodgkin lymphoma. Relapses following autologous stem cell transplantation were seen in all patients, with brentuximab vedotin exposure varying. Repertoires were generated with immunoSEQ multiplex PCR, while TCRdb's copy carries only in-frame clones and drops some. The sample lists about 110,000 clones, 89% seen once, with 20% in the top ten. Sequencing used peripheral blood mononuclear cells (PBMCs), obtained before the second cycle of nivolumab. Receptors were obtained from a human donor with classical Hodgkin lymphoma.

This chain connects TRBV19 to TRBJ1-5; the D gene is possibly TRBD1 (5 bases). Per germline, CDR1 LNHDA and CDR2 SQIVND (reference sequence). The ends were cut back, 6 bases at V and 4 bases at J, with 7 bases in the middle. CDR3 length equals 12 residues. CDR3 protein: CASRGPNQPQHF. The CDR3 DNA reads TGTGCCAGTAGGGGGCCTAATCAGCCCCAGCATTTT.

The gene calls are TRBV4-1 and TRBJ1-4; 7 bases fit TRBD1. The germline V gene encodes CDR1 MGHRA and CDR2 YSYEKL. The CDR3 is 16 amino acids. The ends lost 4 bases at V and 6 bases at J; junction bases unmatched: 11. CDR3 in DNA: TGCGCCAGCAGCCCTTGGCCACAGGGGAGGCATGAAAAACTGTTTTTT. The encoded protein is CASSPWPQGRHEKLFF.

The chain couples TRBV9 to TRBJ2-7, with D perhaps TRBD1 or TRBD2 (5 bases each). The CDR3 length is 14 residues. V was clipped by 0 bases and J by 2 bases, with 9 bases between them. Germline V CDR1 and CDR2: SGDLS, YYNGEE. CDR3 protein: CASSVGGGAYEQYF. The CDR3 DNA sequence: TGTGCCAGCAGCGTAGGTGGGGGAGCCTACGAGCAGTACTTC.

The J gene is TRBJ2-1, the V gene TRBV27; the D gene is possibly TRBD2 (6 bases). V dropped 4 bases and J dropped 4 bases, with 14 bases sitting between them. Germline V lookup: CDR1 MNHEY, CDR2 SMNVEV (reference sequence). The CDR3 contains 15 residues. CDR3 protein: CASSSSRSGYNEQFF. The CDR3 region has the DNA TGTGCCAGCAGTTCCTCTCGTAGCGGATACAATGAGCAGTTCTTC.

The V and J genes are TRBV29-1 and TRBJ1-4; no reliable D call. Trimming cost V 5 bases and J 4 bases, with 17 bases left between them. The CDR3 runs 15 residues. Germline V gene lookup returns CDR1 SQVTM and CDR2 ANQGSEA. The CDR3 loop is CSVSVGWEDNEKLFF. As DNA, the CDR3 is TGCAGCGTTTCGGTCGGATGGGAGGATAATGAAAAACTGTTTTTT.